This T cell receptor beta chain was recovered during a study of T cell responses to AZD1222 COVID-19 vaccine. Clones were sequenced by immunoSEQ multiplex PCR, and TCRdb holds only the in-frame ones, with some missing. The sample lists 120,000 or so clones; 75% to 95% were seen once. Whole-study results and caveats: Spike was spanned by vaccine-associated CD4 TCRs, which were dominant at 160-218 and 743-854. Donor demographics were predominantly white British with a female majority; clonal diversity may be underestimated. Researchers took repertoire samples only after the peak T cell response had come.

In this sample, this clone turned up once. The antigen remains undetermined. V was shortened by 4 bases and J by 4 bases, with 11 bases between the two germline ends. Germline CDR1 reads SGHTA; CDR2 reads FQGNSA. The CDR3 covers 14 residues. This clonotype originated in an adult in good health. This sample comprised peripheral blood, obtained on day 0 of AZD1222 vaccination. The chain combines TRBV7-2 with TRBJ1-5, with D tentatively TRBD1 (6 bases). The CDR3 nucleotides are TGTGCCAGCAGCTCCGACAGGTGGAATCAGCCCCAGCATTTT. Protein sequence: CASSSDRWNQPQHF. The full variable domain, rest sourced from reference TRBV7-2 and TRBJ1-5, is GAGVSQSPSNKVTEKGKDVELRCDPISGHTALYWYRQSLGQGLEFLIYFQGNSAPDKSGLPSDRFSAERTGGSVSTLTIQRTQQEDSAVYLCASSSDRWNQPQHFGDGTRLSIL.